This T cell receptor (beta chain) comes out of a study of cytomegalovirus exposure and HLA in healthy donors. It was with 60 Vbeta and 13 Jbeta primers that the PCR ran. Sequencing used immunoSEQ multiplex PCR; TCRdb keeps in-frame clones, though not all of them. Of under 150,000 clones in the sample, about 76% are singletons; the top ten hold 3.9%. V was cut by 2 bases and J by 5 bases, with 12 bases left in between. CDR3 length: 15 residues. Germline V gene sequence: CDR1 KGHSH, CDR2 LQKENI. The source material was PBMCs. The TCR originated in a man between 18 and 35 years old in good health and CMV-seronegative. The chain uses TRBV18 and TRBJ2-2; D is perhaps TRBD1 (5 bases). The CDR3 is CASSPMGLGTGELFF. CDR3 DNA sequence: TGTGCCAGCTCACCAATGGGGCTCGGGACCGGGGAGCTGTTTTTT.